These 20 T cell receptor beta chains share one sample of origin, sequenced in a study of T-cell reconstitution after alpha-beta-depleted transplantation in children. Unique molecular identifiers were incorporated during preparation of the TCRbeta library. From the PCR reads, TCRdb called clonotypes with MiXCR, one entry per CDR3 protein. The data contain about 300,000 distinct CDR3 sequences, roughly a tenth of them singletons. The material was PBMCs, obtained before TCRalphabeta/CD19-depleted stem cell transplant. Source of these receptors: a boy younger than two with acute myeloid leukemia, due to receive a stem cell transplant.

This clonotype was seen a handful of times. DNA for the CDR3: TGTGCCAGCAGTTTAATGGGACAGACTACCTCCTACGAGCAGTACTTC. This codes for CASSLMGQTTSYEQYF. This chain connects TRBV28 to TRBJ2-7; 7 bases align to TRBD1. CDR3 length: 16 amino acids. Germline CDR1 and CDR2: MDHEN and SYDVKM. J lost 0 bases, V lost 2 bases, and 7 bases had no gene match.

This clonotype showed up many times. V and J are TRBV12-3 or TRBV12-4 and TRBJ2-7, with D possibly called TRBD1 or TRBD2 (5 bases each). There are 13 residues in the CDR3. V was pared by 5 bases and J by 7 bases, with 15 bases between. This CDR3 reads CASSPPRGEEQYF. CDR3 DNA sequence: TGTGCCAGCAGTCCTCCGAGGGGAGAGGAGCAGTACTTC.

This clonotype was seen at least ten times. This chain uses TRBV7-9 with TRBJ1-2; 8 bases map to TRBD1. CDR1 SEHNR and CDR2 FQNEAQ come from the germline V gene (reference sequence). CDR3 size: 14 residues. J gave up 2 bases and V 4 bases, and 3 bases lay outside the gene matches. The CDR3 is CASSWRTGNYGYTF. CDR3 sequence (DNA): TGTGCCAGCAGCTGGAGGACAGGGAACTATGGCTACACCTTC.

This clonotype was recorded many times. This chain links TRBV5-1 with TRBJ2-7; 10 bases are a match to TRBD2. The CDR3 runs to 15 residues. Trimming removed 1 base from V and 5 bases from J; junction bases left unmatched: 6. The germline gives CDR1 SGHRS, CDR2 YFSETQ. This CDR3 is CASSLRAGGPDEQYF. CDR3 sequence (DNA): TGCGCCAGCAGCTTGAGAGCGGGAGGGCCGGACGAGCAGTACTTC.

The chain joins TRBV7-2 to TRBJ2-3; D might be TRBD1 or TRBD2, each matching 5 bases. The CDR3 is 15 residues long. V was clipped by 1 base and J by 2 bases, with 10 bases between them. The V gene's germline CDR1 is SGHTA and CDR2 FQGNSA. The CDR3 is CASSLGGRFTDTQYF. The CDR3 bases are TGTGCCAGCAGCTTAGGGGGACGGTTCACAGATACGCAGTATTTT.

This clonotype was found many times. The junction does not match germline at one end; this may be a read error. V gene TRBV7-9 combines with J gene TRBJ2-5; D gene uncertain. The CDR3 totals 14 residues. CDR1 SEHNR and CDR2 FQNEAQ come from the germline V gene (reference sequence). The CDR3 DNA reads as TGCGCCAGCAGCTTGGGAAGCCTCCAAGAGACCCAGTACTTC. Protein product: CASSLGSLQETQYF.

This clonotype was observed a few times. The chain uses TRBV5-1 and TRBJ2-3; weak D call: TRBD2 (5 bases). Germline V gives CDR1 SGHRS, CDR2 YFSETQ. The V gene lost 4 bases and the J gene lost 4 bases, with 10 bases spanning the gap. The CDR3 loop spans 13 amino acids. The CDR3 bases are TGCGCCAGCAGCCCGGGTAGCGCAGATACGCAGTATTTT. Its protein is CASSPGSADTQYF.

This clonotype was counted between two and nine times. The chain couples TRBV2 to TRBJ2-7; TRBD1 is a possible D gene (5 bases). CDR1 SNHLY and CDR2 FYNNEI come from the germline V gene. This CDR3 has 13 residues. V lost 7 bases to trimming and J lost 4 bases, with 14 bases between them. The CDR3 nucleotides are TGTGCCAGCACCGAAGGGGTTGGATACGAGCAGTACTTC. Translating it yields CASTEGVGYEQYF.

V usage is TRBV23-1 and J usage is TRBJ2-7; D is uncertain. TRBV23-1 is annotated as an ORF whose role is uncertain. V shed 7 bases and J shed 4 bases, with 32 bases lying between them. CDR3 length: 19 amino acids. In DNA form, the CDR3 reads TGCGCCAGCACCTGTACTGGACCAGTGTCCCTCATTACTTTATACGAGCAGTACTTC. This encodes CASTCTGPVSLITLYEQYF.

At least ten counts were recorded for this clonotype. The V call is TRBV12-3 or TRBV12-4, the J call TRBJ1-4; D possibly corresponds to TRBD1 (5 bases). This CDR3 has 16 amino acids. Trimming shortened V by 5 bases and J by 0 bases, and 13 bases separated the two germline ends. The CDR3 DNA reads TGTGCCAGCAGTCCCCGGGACGGCGCAACTAATGAAAAACTGTTTTTT. This gives the protein CASSPRDGATNEKLFF.

This clonotype was found many times. The chain has TRBV24-1 and TRBJ2-2, with D possibly TRBD2 on 5 matching bases. CDR3 size: 17 residues. V lost 0 bases to trimming and J lost 0 bases, with 10 bases between them. Per germline, CDR1 KGHDR and CDR2 SFDVKD. The CDR3 protein is CATSDLGGTSNTGELFF. The CDR3 DNA follows: TGTGCCACCAGTGATTTGGGAGGCACCTCGAACACCGGGGAGCTGTTTTTT.

This chain links TRBV28 with TRBJ2-1; a weak D match, TRBD2 (6 bases). The germline V gene encodes CDR1 MDHEN and CDR2 SYDVKM. The germline V and J ends were trimmed by 2 bases and 10 bases, with 27 bases remaining between them. The length of the CDR3 is 18 residues. The DNA of the CDR3 is TGTGCCAGCAGTTTACGGGGCCTACGCGGGGAGTGGGTTTGGGAGCAGTTCTTC. This codes for CASSLRGLRGEWVWEQFF.

This clonotype was detected ten times or more. The chain uses TRBV12-3 or TRBV12-4 and TRBJ2-7, with a tentative D call TRBD1 (6 bases). The CDR3 runs to 14 residues. V lost 2 bases, J lost 4 bases, and 12 bases lay in between. Here the CDR3 DNA reads TGTGCCAGCAGTTTACAGGACAGAGTTTACGAGCAGTACTTC. Its translation: CASSLQDRVYEQYF.

This clonotype was observed a few times. V is TRBV6-5 and J is TRBJ2-7; no firm D call. CDR1 is MNHEY, CDR2 SVGAGI, per germline. Trimming took off 2 bases at V and 2 bases at J, with 10 bases between the two ends. This CDR3 contains 14 residues. The CDR3 DNA follows: TGTGCCAGCAGTTACGTAGGCAGTACCTACGAGCAGTACTTC. Translated: CASSYVGSTYEQYF.

This clonotype was counted at least ten times. The chain links TRBV12-3 or TRBV12-4 to TRBJ2-5; either TRBD1 or TRBD2 may supply D (6 bases each). Between the trimmed V and J ends, which lost 5 bases and 7 bases, there was a span of 11 bases. This CDR3 has 12 amino acids. The CDR3 protein is CASSDRGATQYF. The CDR3 DNA follows: TGTGCCAGCAGTGATAGGGGGGCGACCCAGTACTTC.

This clonotype has only a few counts. The chain couples TRBV27 to TRBJ2-6; tentative D call: TRBD1 (5 bases). There are 17 residues in the CDR3. Germline-derived CDR1 and CDR2 are MNHEY and SMNVEV (reference sequence). V lost 5 bases to trimming and J lost 0 bases, with 14 bases between them. CDR3 region: CASSLRTFPSGANVLTF. The DNA for the CDR3 is TGTGCCAGCAGTCTCCGGACATTCCCCTCTGGGGCCAACGTCCTGACTTTC.

In regard to this clonotype: Being one base from a much bigger clone, this may be a read error. This chain connects TRBV4-2 to TRBJ2-7, with no clear D. Per germline, CDR1 LGHNA and CDR2 YNFKEQ. This CDR3 spans 12 amino acids. The V end lost 1 base, the J end lost 7 bases, and 8 bases lay between the germline ends. In nucleotides, the CDR3 is TGTGCCAGCAGCCAAGCTCGGTGGGAGCAGTACTTC. Amino acids: CASSQARWEQYF.

This clonotype occurred many times. The V call is TRBV7-6, the J call TRBJ2-7, with 8 bases fitting TRBD1. This CDR3 spans 15 amino acids. Trimming took 3 bases from V and 3 from J; bases not matched to a gene: 7. The germline V gene has CDR1 SGHVS and CDR2 FNYEAQ. The CDR3 DNA is TGTGCCAGCAGCTTGGGCGACAGGGGAAACTACGAGCAGTACTTC. This gives the protein CASSLGDRGNYEQYF.

This clonotype has ten or more counts. The rearrangement joins TRBV10-3 to TRBJ2-5, with a tentative D call TRBD1 (8 bases). The CDR3 runs 14 residues. Per germline, CDR1 ENHRY and CDR2 SYGVKD. V lost 4 bases to trimming and J lost 5 bases, with 14 bases between them. As DNA, the CDR3 is TGTGCCATCAGTGTTGGACAGGGAGGGGAGACCCAGTACTTC. Its protein product is CAISVGQGGETQYF.

At least ten counts were recorded for this clonotype. The rearrangement links TRBV12-3 or TRBV12-4 to TRBJ2-1; possible D gene TRBD2, 5 bases. CDR3 length: 14 amino acids. The V and J ends lost 6 bases and 3 bases respectively, with 12 bases between them. CDR3 coding DNA: TGTGCCAGCAGGAGACCCGGGGTCTACAATGAGCAGTTCTTC. It translates to CASRRPGVYNEQFF.